The entry that follows covers one TCR beta chain sequence. What it binds is not known. This sample is drawn from a study of blood T cells in healthy people across ages. Across the study: About one barcoded beta molecule per two T cells was captured by template switching.

The CDR3 is made up of 16 amino acids. Between the trimmed V and J ends, which lost 0 bases and 7 bases, there was a span of 19 bases. Germline V gene sequence: CDR1 SGHTA, CDR2 FQGNSA. A sample-barcoded 5' primer and a J-beta primer mix were used in a second PCR of roughly 7 to 11 cycles. A 12-random-nucleotide template-switch adaptor tagged each cDNA molecule. MiXCR, applied by TCRdb to the 5' RACE reads, yields one record per CDR3 protein. The sample consists of some 1.5 million distinct CDR3 sequences, roughly 43% of them appearing once. Notes on the study in general: Investigators treated diversity estimates from one million T cells as underestimates.

Total RNA amounts of at least 6 micrograms were extracted per sample. Sequenced: blood. This receptor was obtained from a woman aged 18-30 years in good health. V is TRBV7-2 and J is TRBJ2-7, with D unclear. The CDR3 loop reads CASSLAGSIPYNEQYF. CDR3 bases: TGTGCCAGCAGCTTAGCTGGGTCCATCCCCTACAATGAGCAGTACTTC.